One sample yielded the 21 T cell receptor beta chains listed below, sequenced in a study of blood T cell repertoires in COVID-19. The repertoire was sequenced with immunoSEQ multiplex PCR; TCRdb's copy has only in-frame clones and lacks some. The table includes about 270,000 clones, around 90% detected once. Sequencing input: PBMCs or T cells enriched from blood (not recorded which). The receptors stem from a woman aged 30 to 39 who had recovered from COVID-19.

The chain couples TRBV5-5 to TRBJ2-2, with a tentative D call TRBD1 (5 bases). The CDR3 contains 13 residues. The ends were cut back, 2 bases at V and 5 bases at J, with 7 bases in the middle. The germline gives CDR1 SGHKS, CDR2 YYEKEE (reference sequence). CDR3 DNA: TGTGCCAGCAGCTTCAGGGTTACCGGGGAGCTGTTTTTT. Encoded protein: CASSFRVTGELFF.

The chain joins TRBV6-5 to TRBJ1-2, with D perhaps matching TRBD1 (6 bases). V lost 5 bases and J lost 5, with 12 bases in between. The germline gives CDR1 MNHEY, CDR2 SVGAGI. The CDR3 consists of 13 residues. The CDR3: CASSPDRLYGYTF. For the CDR3, the DNA is TGTGCCAGCAGTCCAGACAGGCTTTATGGCTACACCTTC.

This clone was seen a single time. V and J are TRBV28 and TRBJ1-2; unclear D gene. CDR1 and CDR2 from the germline V gene are MDHEN and SYDVKM. Trimming cost V 3 bases and J 4 bases, with 6 bases left between them. The CDR3 loop spans 12 amino acids. Here the CDR3 reads CASSFRTYGYTF. Here the CDR3 DNA reads TGTGCCAGCAGTTTCAGAACCTATGGCTACACCTTC.

This chain uses TRBV5-1 with TRBJ2-7; 8 bases map to TRBD2. In germline, CDR1 is SGHRS, CDR2 YFSETQ. Trimming removed 3 bases from V and 4 bases from J; junction bases left unmatched: 6. This CDR3 has 14 amino acids. The CDR3 region has the DNA TGCGCCAGCAGCTCCTCGGGACTAGGATACGAGCAGTACTTC. Its translation: CASSSSGLGYEQYF.

CDR3 loop: CATSLTAADTQYF. The CDR3 DNA is TGTGCCACCAGTTTGACTGCAGCGGATACGCAGTATTTT. The gene calls are TRBV24-1 and TRBJ2-3; D is unresolved. Trimming removed 6 bases at V and 6 bases at J, with 12 bases between. In germline, CDR1 is KGHDR, CDR2 SFDVKD. The CDR3 runs 13 residues.

The rearrangement links TRBV28 to TRBJ2-3; D uncertain. Germline V gene data show CDR1 as MDHEN and CDR2 as SYDVKM. This CDR3 has 13 residues. V lost 10 bases and J lost 1, with 12 bases in between. This CDR3 is CAILDGGTDTQYF. The CDR3 DNA is TGTGCCATTTTAGACGGAGGCACAGATACGCAGTATTTT.

The chain uses TRBV30 and TRBJ2-1; the D gene is possibly TRBD2 (5 bases). This CDR3 has 16 amino acids. From germline, CDR1 is GTSNPN and CDR2 SVGIG (reference sequence). The germline V and J ends were trimmed by 0 bases and 0 bases, with 12 bases remaining between them. The CDR3 reads CAWSVRGSSSYNEQFF. The CDR3 bases are TGTGCCTGGAGTGTACGGGGATCGAGCTCCTACAATGAGCAGTTCTTC.

V gene TRBV5-1 combines with J gene TRBJ1-2; the match to TRBD1 covers 9 bases. Trimming took 4 bases from V and 8 from J; bases not matched to a gene: 6. The CDR3 runs to 13 residues. Germline V CDR1 and CDR2: SGHRS, YFSETQ. The CDR3 here is CASSLGTGRGYTF. The CDR3 nucleotides are TGCGCCAGCAGCCTCGGGACAGGGCGAGGCTACACCTTC.

The chain joins TRBV10-3 to TRBJ1-1; D remains ambiguous. The V gene's germline CDR1 is ENHRY and CDR2 SYGVKD. V was trimmed by 10 bases and J by 1 base, leaving 10 bases between them. CDR3 size: 12 residues. CDR3 sequence: CATMRGNTEAFF. The CDR3 bases are TGTGCCACCATGAGAGGGAACACTGAAGCTTTCTTT.

CDR3 region: CASSTGGGTGNREQYF. Here the CDR3 DNA reads TGTGCCAGCAGCACAGGGGGCGGGACAGGGAATCGCGAGCAGTACTTC. V is TRBV7-6 and J is TRBJ2-7, with 9 nucleotides matching TRBD1. Trimming took 5 bases from V and 6 from J; bases not matched to a gene: 14. This CDR3 is built from 16 residues. Germline CDR1 SGHVS, CDR2 FNYEAQ.

V usage is TRBV3-1 (or the pseudogene TRBV3-2) and J usage is TRBJ2-2; D possibly corresponds to TRBD1 (5 bases). Trimming took off 0 bases at V and 1 base at J, with 18 bases between the two ends. The CDR3 extends over 19 amino acids. CDR1 is LGHDT and CDR2 is YNNKEL in the germline V gene (reference sequence). DNA for the CDR3: TGTGCCAGCAGCCAAGACTCAGACAGCAGATTGGGGAACACCGGGGAGCTGTTTTTT. Translating it yields CASSQDSDSRLGNTGELFF.

This clone was observed a handful of times. The V and J genes are TRBV28 and TRBJ1-1; 10 positions match TRBD1. Germline values: CDR1 MDHEN, CDR2 SYDVKM. The CDR3 length is 15 residues. V was clipped by 5 bases and J by 5 bases; unmatched bases: 8. CDR3 sequence (DNA): TGTGCCAGCAGTACGACAGGGGGCGTAGGTACTGAAGCTTTCTTT. This gives the protein CASSTTGGVGTEAFF.

V usage is TRBV10-3 and J usage is TRBJ1-1, with unresolved D. The CDR3 is 13 residues long. V lost 10 bases and J lost 1, with 13 bases in between. Per germline, CDR1 ENHRY and CDR2 SYGVKD. The DNA for the CDR3 is TGTGCCACCCTAACACAGAAGAACACTGAAGCTTTCTTT. Its protein product is CATLTQKNTEAFF.

V is TRBV7-2 and J is TRBJ1-5; no clear D gene. Germline CDR1 SGHTA, CDR2 FQGNSA. V was pared by 2 bases and J by 11 bases, with 22 bases between. The CDR3 contains 16 residues. The CDR3 region is CASSLNSGGRSAAQHF. Here the CDR3 DNA reads TGTGCCAGCAGCTTAAATAGCGGAGGGAGGAGTGCGGCCCAGCATTTT.

The rearrangement links TRBV27 to TRBJ2-7, with a weak D call TRBD2 (5 bases). The CDR3 is made up of 13 amino acids. CDR1 MNHEY and CDR2 SMNVEV come from the germline V gene (reference sequence). V gave up 8 bases and J gave up 3 bases, with 14 bases separating them. In DNA form, the CDR3 reads TGTGCCAGCTCTACGGGAAGCTACTACGAGCAGTACTTC. Translation gives CASSTGSYYEQYF.

The rearrangement uses TRBV12-3 or TRBV12-4 and TRBJ2-7; D call uncertain. The V end lost 3 bases, the J end lost 2 bases, and 2 bases lay between the germline ends. CDR3 length: 11 amino acids. The CDR3 nucleotides are TGTGCCAGCAGTTTCACCTACGAGCAGTACTTC. It codes for CASSFTYEQYF.

J is TRBJ1-1 and V is TRBV2, with D unresolved. The V gene lost 3 bases and the J gene lost 6 bases, with 8 bases spanning the gap. Germline V gene data show CDR1 as SNHLY and CDR2 as FYNNEI. The length of the CDR3 is 12 residues. CDR3 in DNA: TGTGCCAGCAGTGACCTCTTCTCTGAAGCTTTCTTT. Translated, it gives CASSDLFSEAFF.

This clone was observed once. This chain joins TRBV19 and TRBJ1-2, with no clear D. Trimming stripped 1 base from V and 4 bases from J, with 13 bases between. The CDR3 totals 15 residues. Germline lookup yields CDR1 LNHDA and CDR2 SQIVND (reference sequence). The CDR3 bases are TGTGCCAGTAGTATAGCGGATGGGAGCGGCTATGGCTACACCTTC. Translation gives CASSIADGSGYGYTF.

The rearrangement joins TRBV6-5 to TRBJ2-5, with a possible D match to TRBD2 (6 bases). The CDR3 runs to 14 residues. Germline V CDR1 and CDR2: MNHEY, SVGAGI. Trimming pared 7 bases from V and 1 base from J, leaving 13 bases between. The CDR3 loop reads CASTTLAFQETQYF. Here the CDR3 DNA reads TGTGCCAGCACTACACTAGCTTTCCAAGAGACCCAGTACTTC.

V gene TRBV9 combines with J gene TRBJ2-7; D perhaps matches TRBD2 (6 bases). V lost 7 bases to trimming and J lost 4 bases, with 21 bases between them. This CDR3 contains 15 residues. Germline assignment: CDR1 SGDLS and CDR2 YYNGEE. CDR3 in amino acids: CASARGSARDYEQYF. The CDR3 nucleotides read TGTGCCAGCGCGCGGGGATCGGCCAGGGATTACGAGCAGTACTTC.

The V gene is TRBV19, the J gene TRBJ1-2, with a possible D match to TRBD1 (5 bases). CDR1 is LNHDA and CDR2 is SQIVND in the germline V gene (reference sequence). The V and J ends lost 5 bases and 8 bases respectively, with 15 bases between them. This CDR3 has 13 amino acids. CDR3 nucleotide sequence: TGTGCCAGTAGTTCCGACAGACGAATGGGCTACACCTTC. As protein: CASSSDRRMGYTF.